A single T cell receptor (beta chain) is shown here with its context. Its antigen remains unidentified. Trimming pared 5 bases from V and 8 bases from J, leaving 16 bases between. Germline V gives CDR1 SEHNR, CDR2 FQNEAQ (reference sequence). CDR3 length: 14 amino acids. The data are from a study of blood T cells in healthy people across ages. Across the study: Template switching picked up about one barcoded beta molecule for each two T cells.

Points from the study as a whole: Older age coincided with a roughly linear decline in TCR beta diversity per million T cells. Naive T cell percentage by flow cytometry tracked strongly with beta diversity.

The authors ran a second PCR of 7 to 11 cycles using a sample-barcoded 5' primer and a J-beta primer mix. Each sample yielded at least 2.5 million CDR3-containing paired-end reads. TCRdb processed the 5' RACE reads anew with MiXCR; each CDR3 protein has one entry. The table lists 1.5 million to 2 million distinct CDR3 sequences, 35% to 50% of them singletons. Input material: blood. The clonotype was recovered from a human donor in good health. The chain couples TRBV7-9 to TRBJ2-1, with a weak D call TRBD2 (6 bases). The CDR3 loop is CASSQGTPCHEQFF. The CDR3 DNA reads TGTGCCAGCAGCCAAGGGACTCCCTGCCATGAGCAGTTCTTC.